The 24 T cell receptor beta chains presented below share a single source sample, sequenced in a study of identical twins. TCRdb re-derived calls from the 5' RACE reads in MiXCR, one entry per CDR3 protein. This sample yields 400,000 to 650,000 distinct CDR3 sequences, of which less than 25% are seen a single time; roughly 0.91% belongs to the top ten. These data also formed part of another study, on T cells expressing NK-cell markers.

The sequenced sample was CD4+ T cells sorted from blood. These receptors originate from a woman aged 18-29 years in good health.

The J gene is TRBJ2-7, the V gene TRBV7-2, with TRBD1 matching 9 bases. The CDR3 consists of 18 residues. After removal of 0 bases from V and 0 bases from J, the junction contained 9 bases not matched to a gene. From germline, CDR1 is SGHTA and CDR2 FQGNSA. The CDR3 sequence is CASSLAITGTGSSYEQYF. Here the CDR3 DNA reads TGTGCCAGCAGCTTAGCGATTACGGGGACAGGGAGCTCCTACGAGCAGTACTTC.

This clonotype showed up just a few times. The chain recombines TRBV5-6 with TRBJ2-5, with D hard to call. CDR3 length: 11 residues. The V and J ends lost 1 base and 6 bases respectively, with 4 bases between them. CDR1 is SGHDT and CDR2 is YYEEEE in the germline V gene. CDR3 coding DNA: TGTGCCAGCAGCTTGCTACAGACCCAGTACTTC. Protein product: CASSLLQTQYF.

This clonotype was seen a handful of times. In DNA form, the CDR3 reads TGTGCCAGCAGCTTGGTGGGTAGCGGAACCTCCTACGAGCAGTACTTC. Amino acid sequence: CASSLVGSGTSYEQYF. This chain links TRBV5-4 with TRBJ2-7; the D gene is possibly TRBD2 (6 bases). The CDR3 sequence is 16 residues long. The germline CDR1 and CDR2 sequences are SGHNT and YYREEE (reference sequence). The V and J ends lost 0 bases and 0 bases respectively, with 13 bases between them.

This clonotype was counted only a few times. The chain combines TRBV15 with TRBJ2-5; D is ambiguous. The CDR3 contains 14 residues. The germline gives CDR1 LNHNV, CDR2 YYDKDF (reference sequence). Trimming took 1 base from V and 3 from J, leaving 9 bases between them. The CDR3 region has the DNA TGTGCCACCAGCAGAGGCTGGGCCGAAGAGACCCAGTACTTC. It yields the protein CATSRGWAEETQYF.

In this sample, this clonotype turned up a few times. The chain carries TRBV20-1 and TRBJ2-5, with D possibly being TRBD1 or TRBD2 (5 bases each). Germline V lookup: CDR1 DFQATT, CDR2 SNEGSKA (reference sequence). This CDR3 region has 12 residues. Between the trimmed V and J ends, which lost 4 bases and 2 bases, there was a span of 8 bases. CDR3 sequence: CSAIGAQETQYF. Written as DNA, the CDR3 is TGCAGTGCTATCGGGGCGCAAGAGACCCAGTACTTC.

The chain uses TRBV5-6 and TRBJ2-3, with D possibly called TRBD1 or TRBD2 (5 bases each). V lost 2 bases and J lost 2, with 9 bases in between. CDR3 length: 14 residues. Germline CDR1 and CDR2: SGHDT and YYEEEE. This CDR3 reads CASSFPGHTDTQYF. The CDR3 DNA is TGTGCCAGCAGCTTCCCGGGGCACACAGATACGCAGTATTTT.

This clonotype appeared a few times. The V and J genes are TRBV6-1 and TRBJ2-7, with 7 bases identical to TRBD1. The CDR3 contains 16 residues. Germline CDR1 is MNHNS and CDR2 is SASEGT. V dropped 5 bases and J dropped 3; count of bases not matched to a gene: 13. In nucleotides, the CDR3 is TGTGCCAGCAGTAGAGCCAGATCCGGGACAGTCTACGAGCAGTACTTC. Translated: CASSRARSGTVYEQYF.

This clonotype was counted between two and nine times. The chain recombines TRBV20-1 with TRBJ2-5, with D possibly TRBD2 on 6 matching bases. The V gene's germline CDR1 is DFQATT and CDR2 SNEGSKA (reference sequence). The CDR3 loop spans 12 amino acids. The germline V and J ends were trimmed by 8 bases and 5 bases, with 15 bases remaining between them. The CDR3 bases are TGCAGTCATAGGGGACGGGGGGAGACCCAGTACTTC. It translates to CSHRGRGETQYF.

V usage is TRBV20-1 and J usage is TRBJ2-6, with unresolved D. The germline V gene has CDR1 DFQATT and CDR2 SNEGSKA (reference sequence). The CDR3 runs 16 residues. Trimming took 1 base from V and 2 from J, leaving 12 bases between them. The CDR3 is CSARGTADPGANVLTF. The CDR3 DNA follows: TGCAGTGCTAGAGGAACCGCAGACCCTGGGGCCAACGTCCTGACTTTC.

The V and J genes are TRBV20-1 and TRBJ2-7; possibly TRBD2 for D (5 bases). CDR3 length: 14 amino acids. Germline-derived CDR1 and CDR2 are DFQATT and SNEGSKA (reference sequence). V dropped 5 bases and J dropped 0 bases, with 14 bases sitting between them. This CDR3 reads CSAPTRLNSYEQYF. CDR3 in DNA: TGCAGTGCTCCCACTAGGCTAAACTCCTACGAGCAGTACTTC.

There are a few counts of this clonotype. The gene calls are TRBV5-1 and TRBJ2-3; 10 bases fit TRBD1. Trimming removed 0 bases from V and 4 bases from J; junction bases left unmatched: 2. Germline V CDR1 and CDR2: SGHRS, YFSETQ. The CDR3 runs to 15 residues. This chain's CDR3 is CASSLGDRGPDTQYF. CDR3 nucleotide sequence: TGCGCCAGCAGCTTGGGGGACAGGGGACCAGATACGCAGTATTTT.

V and J are TRBV7-9 and TRBJ2-7, with D perhaps being TRBD1 or TRBD2 (5 bases each). This CDR3 contains 14 residues. Germline values: CDR1 SEHNR, CDR2 FQNEAQ (reference sequence). The germline V and J ends were trimmed by 1 base and 1 base, with 8 bases remaining between them. The CDR3 coding sequence is TGTGCCAGCAGCTTAGACGGGGCGTCCTACGAGCAGTACTTC. Translating it yields CASSLDGASYEQYF.

This chain uses TRBV20-1 with TRBJ1-4; tentatively, D is TRBD1 (5 bases). CDR1 is DFQATT, CDR2 SNEGSKA, per germline (reference sequence). Trimming took 0 bases from V and 10 from J, leaving 15 bases between them. CDR3 length: 14 amino acids. The CDR3 DNA reads TGCAGTGCTAGAGAGGCAGGGCGGAACGGAAAACTGTTTTTT. Protein sequence: CSAREAGRNGKLFF.

The genes are TRBV6-1 and TRBJ1-1; weak D call: TRBD1 (5 bases). This CDR3 is built from 13 residues. Per germline, CDR1 MNHNS and CDR2 SASEGT. Trimming stripped 6 bases from V and 6 bases from J, with 14 bases between. The CDR3 coding sequence is TGTGCCAGCAGCCCGCAGGGCATGGCTGAAGCTTTCTTT. The encoded protein is CASSPQGMAEAFF.

V is TRBV5-1 and J is TRBJ2-7; 9 nucleotides agree with TRBD1. The germline gives CDR1 SGHRS, CDR2 YFSETQ. Trimming took 2 bases from V and 6 from J; bases not matched to a gene: 6. The CDR3 extends over 14 amino acids. CDR3 in amino acids: CASSLQGADGEQYF. CDR3 nucleotides: TGCGCCAGCAGCTTACAGGGGGCAGATGGCGAGCAGTACTTC.

The chain uses TRBV20-1 and TRBJ1-4; D may be TRBD1 (5 bases). Per germline, CDR1 DFQATT and CDR2 SNEGSKA (reference sequence). CDR3 size: 12 residues. CDR3 DNA: TGCGCCCCGCGTTTTGGGGGTGAAAAACTGTTTTTT. Its protein product is CAPRFGGEKLFF.

This clonotype was counted a few times. The genes are TRBV19 and TRBJ2-3; the D call may be TRBD1 or TRBD2 (5 bases each). V was shortened by 6 bases and J by 5 bases, with 15 bases between the two germline ends. This CDR3 has 14 amino acids. Germline V gives CDR1 LNHDA, CDR2 SQIVND (reference sequence). The CDR3 protein is CASRSGRAGDTQYF. CDR3 coding DNA: TGTGCCAGTAGGTCCGGCAGGGCGGGAGATACGCAGTATTTT.

This rearrangement joins TRBV5-1 to TRBJ2-5; the D gene could be TRBD1 or TRBD2 (5 bases each). The germline V gene has CDR1 SGHRS and CDR2 YFSETQ. Trimming cost V 4 bases and J 1 base, with 14 bases left between them. The CDR3 totals 15 residues. The CDR3 protein is CASSRVGPTQETQYF. The CDR3 DNA is TGCGCCAGCAGCCGGGTGGGACCTACCCAAGAGACCCAGTACTTC.

The sample holds a few counts of this clonotype. The chain links TRBV3-1 to TRBJ1-2, with 8 bases aligning to TRBD1. The CDR3 runs to 14 residues. Germline CDR1 LGHDT, CDR2 YNNKEL (reference sequence). Trimming at V came to 10 bases and at J to 3 bases, leaving 10 bases not matched to a gene. Written as DNA, the CDR3 is TGTGCCACCGCAGGGACAGGCGTACACTATGGCTACACCTTC. Its translation is CATAGTGVHYGYTF.

This chain joins TRBV29-1 and TRBJ2-7; perhaps TRBD2 as D (5 bases). Trimming took off 5 bases at V and 5 bases at J, with 13 bases between the two ends. This CDR3 region has 12 residues. Germline CDR1 and CDR2: SQVTM and ANQGSEA. CDR3 nucleotide sequence: TGCAGCGTTACCCTTGGGAGCGACGAGCAGTACTTC. Protein sequence: CSVTLGSDEQYF.

The chain employs TRBV20-1 and TRBJ2-1, with 11 positions matching TRBD2. Per germline, CDR1 DFQATT and CDR2 SNEGSKA (reference sequence). Trimming at V came to 1 base and at J to 6 bases, leaving 2 bases not matched to a gene. The CDR3 contains 14 residues. The CDR3 bases are TGCAGTGCTAGAGTAGCGGGGGGGCCCAATGAGCAGTTCTTC. Its protein product is CSARVAGGPNEQFF.

The chain carries TRBV7-2 and TRBJ2-1; 7 bases fit TRBD2. CDR1 is SGHTA and CDR2 is FQGNSA in the germline V gene. After removal of 2 bases from V and 7 bases from J, the junction contained 5 bases not matched to a gene. This CDR3 is 14 amino acids long. The CDR3 nucleotides are TGTGCCAGCAGCTTACGCGGGAGTTTTAATGAGCAGTTCTTC. Protein sequence: CASSLRGSFNEQFF. The variable domain in full, completed from reference TRBV7-2 and TRBJ2-1, reads GAGVSQSPSNKVTEKGKDVELRCDPISGHTALYWYRQSLGQGLEFLIYFQGNSAPDKSGLPSDRFSAERTGGSVSTLTIQRTQQEDSAVYLCASSLRGSFNEQFFGPGTRLTVL.

This clonotype was observed at least ten times. The chain is built from TRBV6-5 and TRBJ2-6; D remains ambiguous. V lost 0 bases to trimming and J lost 0 bases, with 6 bases between them. CDR3 length: 16 residues. Germline CDR1 MNHEY, CDR2 SVGAGI. The DNA of the CDR3 is TGTGCCAGCAGTTACTCACGGGTCTCTGGGGCCAACGTCCTGACTTTC. It encodes CASSYSRVSGANVLTF.

J is TRBJ2-5 and V is TRBV2; D is unclear. The ends were cut back, 3 bases at V and 2 bases at J, with 7 bases in the middle. The CDR3 contains 13 residues. Germline V gene data show CDR1 as SNHLY and CDR2 as FYNNEI. The CDR3 sequence: CASSELSQETQYF. The CDR3 DNA sequence: TGTGCCAGCAGTGAGCTCAGTCAAGAGACCCAGTACTTC.